The next 13 T cell receptor beta chains were all read from a single sample in a study of sequential checkpoint blockade in melanoma (dated by TCRdb to about 2019). Library preparation used the immunoSEQ multiplex PCR assay. In its TCRdb copy, this immuneACCESS table keeps in-frame sequences only and misses some clones. Where compared with another copy, unresolved V genes explain less than half of these, and the others have no known cause. Within this sample are roughly 12,000 clones, with around 79% of them counted one time only. The top ten constitute 50% to 60% of the sample. Per the publication, the treatment or condition label means: randomized to nivolumab then ipilimumab (arm A) or the reverse (arm B). The sequencing here drew on CD8+ T cells sorted from blood (inferred from file names), taken from a patient given nivolumab and ipilimumab in sequence. These receptors all come from a human donor with melanoma.

The chain links TRBV18 to TRBJ2-7; 7 bases align to TRBD1. The CDR3 covers 16 residues. V was pared by 0 bases and J by 2 bases, with 7 bases of the junction left unmatched. Germline V lookup: CDR1 KGHSH, CDR2 LQKENI. CDR3 sequence: CASSPPGFQGAYEQYF. CDR3 coding DNA: TGTGCCAGCTCACCACCGGGGTTTCAGGGGGCCTACGAGCAGTACTTC.

The V and J genes are TRBV5-6 and TRBJ2-1, with 7 bases lining up with TRBD1. V trimming: 2 bases; J trimming: 3 bases; junction bases outside the gene matches: 8. This CDR3 has 16 amino acids. Germline V CDR1 and CDR2: SGHDT, YYEEEE. The CDR3 bases are TGTGCCAGCAGCTTACAGGGGAACGGTGGCTACAATGAGCAGTTCTTC. It translates to CASSLQGNGGYNEQFF.

The table lists this clone with a few counts. The V and J genes are TRBV15 and TRBJ2-3; 8 nucleotides line up with TRBD2. Looked up from germline, CDR1 is LNHNV and CDR2 is YYDKDF (reference sequence). CDR3 size: 15 residues. Trimming at V came to 0 bases and at J to 6 bases, leaving 5 bases not matched to a gene. In DNA, the CDR3 is TGTGCCACCAGCAGAGATCGGGGGGGGGCTGATACGCAGTATTTT. This codes for CATSRDRGGADTQYF.

The chain combines TRBV19 with TRBJ2-2; D may be TRBD1 (7 bases). This CDR3 spans 16 amino acids. Per the germline V gene, CDR1 is LNHDA and CDR2 is SQIVND (reference sequence). V dropped 10 bases and J dropped 0 bases, with 18 bases sitting between them. CDR3: CATTIGGTANTGELFF. The CDR3 coding sequence is TGTGCCACTACCATAGGGGGGACAGCGAACACCGGGGAGCTGTTTTTT. The full variable domain, with the rest looked up from reference TRBV19 and TRBJ2-2, is DGGITQSPKYLFRKEGQNVTLSCEQNLNHDAMYWYRQDPGQGLRLIYYSQIVNDFQKGDIAEGYSVSREKKESFPLTVTSAQKNPTAFYLCATTIGGTANTGELFFGEGSRLTVL.

This clone came up a few times. A read error may account for a junction end that differs from germline. This sample includes further DNA sequences coding for the same CDR3. The chain links TRBV5-6 to TRBJ1-3; D is unresolved. Per the germline V gene, CDR1 is SGHDT and CDR2 is YYEEEE. This CDR3 region has 11 residues. CDR3 sequence (DNA): TGTTCCAGCATCTTGCTCAACACCATTTATTTT. Residues: CSSILLNTIYF.

The chain has TRBV28 and TRBJ2-7; 7 bases are a match to TRBD1. With 4 bases clipped from V and 5 bases from J, the junction kept 17 bases outside the gene matches. The CDR3 spans 17 residues. Germline V gene data show CDR1 as MDHEN and CDR2 as SYDVKM. The CDR3 loop reads CASSSPSGYRGYDEQYF. CDR3 bases: TGTGCCAGCAGTTCCCCCTCCGGCTACAGGGGATATGACGAGCAGTACTTC.

V usage is TRBV6-5 and J usage is TRBJ1-1; 7 bases fit TRBD1. This CDR3 spans 13 amino acids. The V gene end was trimmed by 8 bases and the J gene end by 5 bases; junction bases not matched to a gene: 8. Looked up from germline, CDR1 is MNHEY and CDR2 is SVGAGI. The CDR3 loop reads CASATGYLTEAFF. In DNA form, the CDR3 reads TGTGCCAGCGCGACAGGGTATCTGACTGAAGCTTTCTTT.

The V and J genes are TRBV6-4 and TRBJ2-7; 9 bases match TRBD1. Looked up from germline, CDR1 is MRHNA and CDR2 is SNTAGT. There are 15 residues in the CDR3. The trim removed 2 bases at V and 4 bases at J, leaving 6 bases unmatched. The CDR3, as DNA: TGTGCCAGCAGTGACGGCCGGGACAGGGTTTACGAGCAGTACTTC. Translating gives CASSDGRDRVYEQYF.

The table lists this clone with a count of one. V is TRBV4-1 and J is TRBJ2-2; 7 bases align to TRBD2. V gave up 4 bases and J gave up 2 bases; unmatched junction bases: 7. Germline-derived CDR1 and CDR2 are MGHRA and YSYEKL. This CDR3 is built from 16 residues. CDR3 region: CASSPTWEGNTGELFF. CDR3 coding DNA: TGCGCCAGCAGCCCTACGTGGGAGGGCAACACCGGGGAGCTGTTTTTT.

The CDR3 protein is CASSSTIQGAPGANVLTF. CDR3 DNA: TGTGCCAGCAGCTCCACAATACAGGGGGCGCCTGGGGCCAACGTCCTGACTTTC. The chain combines TRBV7-4 with TRBJ2-6; 9 positions match TRBD1. Looked up from germline, CDR1 is SGHVT and CDR2 is SQSDAQ. The ends lost 4 bases at V and 2 bases at J; junction bases unmatched: 9. The CDR3 consists of 18 residues.

The V call is TRBV18, the J call TRBJ2-7, with 7 bases that match TRBD1. This CDR3 spans 14 amino acids. Germline assignment: CDR1 KGHSH and CDR2 LQKENI. V was pared by 5 bases and J by 3 bases, with 7 bases of the junction left unmatched. The CDR3 DNA reads TGTGCCAGCTCAAGCACAGGGGCCGACTACGAGCAGTACTTC. Its translation: CASSSTGADYEQYF.

This clone was detected a few times. V is TRBV13 and J is TRBJ2-2; D gene ambiguous. Germline CDR1 reads PRHDT; CDR2 reads FYEKMQ (reference sequence). V was clipped by 4 bases and J by 3 bases, with 12 bases between them. The CDR3 is 15 residues long. CDR3: CASSSRVLDTGELFF. CDR3 nucleotide sequence: TGTGCCAGCAGCTCTCGGGTCCTGGACACCGGGGAGCTGTTTTTT.

The chain links TRBV4-3 to TRBJ1-5, with D tentatively TRBD1 (5 bases). Germline V gene lookup returns CDR1 LGHNA and CDR2 YSLEER. The CDR3 contains 15 residues. V lost 1 base, J lost 3 bases, and 10 bases lay in between. The CDR3 reads CASSQGQGLNQPQHF. CDR3 bases: TGCGCCAGCAGCCAAGGTCAGGGCCTCAATCAGCCCCAGCATTTT.